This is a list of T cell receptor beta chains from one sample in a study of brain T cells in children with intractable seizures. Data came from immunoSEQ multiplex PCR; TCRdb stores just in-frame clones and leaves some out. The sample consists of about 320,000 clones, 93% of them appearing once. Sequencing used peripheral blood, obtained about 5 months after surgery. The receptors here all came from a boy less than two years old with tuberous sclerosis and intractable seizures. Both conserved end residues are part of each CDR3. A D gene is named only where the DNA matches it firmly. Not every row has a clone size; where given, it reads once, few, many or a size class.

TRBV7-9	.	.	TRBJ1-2	CASSLVEAMGHGYTF	TGTGCCAGCAGCTTGGTTGAGGCTATGGGGCATGGCTACACCTTC
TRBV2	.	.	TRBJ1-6	CASQTTGHYNSPLHF	TGTGCCAGCCAAACGACGGGACACTATAATTCACCCCTCCACTTT
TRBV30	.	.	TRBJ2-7	CAWSPGSGGEQYF	TGTGCCTGGAGTCCCGGGTCAGGCGGCGAGCAGTACTTC
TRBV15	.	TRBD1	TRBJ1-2	CATRGTETFYTF	TGTGCCACCAGGGGGACAGAAACCTTCTACACCTTC
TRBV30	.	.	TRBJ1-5	CAWGYRNQPQHF	TGTGCCTGGGGTTACAGGAATCAGCCCCAGCATTTT
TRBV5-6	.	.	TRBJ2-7	CASSSPYEQYF	TGTGCCAGCAGCTCCCCTTACGAGCAGTACTTC
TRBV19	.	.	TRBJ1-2	CASSPGDFYGYTF	TGTGCCAGTAGTCCAGGGGATTTCTATGGCTACACCTTC
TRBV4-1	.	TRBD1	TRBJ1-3	CASSQEIRQGAILKGNTIYF	TGCGCCAGCAGCCAAGAGATAAGACAGGGGGCTATATTGAAAGGAAACACCATATATTTT
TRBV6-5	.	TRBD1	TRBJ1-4	CASSRDRDEKLFF	TGTGCCAGCAGCCGAGACAGGGACGAAAAACTGTTTTTT
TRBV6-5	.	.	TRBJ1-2	CASTVGRESYHGYTF	TGTGCCAGCACAGTCGGCAGGGAGAGCTATCATGGCTACACCTTC
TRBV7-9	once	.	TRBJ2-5	CASSFGGRQETQYF	TGTGCCAGCAGCTTTGGGGGCAGACAAGAGACCCAGTACTTC
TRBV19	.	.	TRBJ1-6	CASSKEGSPLHF	TGTGCCAGTAGTAAGGAAGGGTCACCCCTCCACTTT
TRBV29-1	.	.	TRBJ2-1	CSVDYSSYNEQFF	TGCAGCGTTGACTACTCCTCCTACAATGAGCAGTTCTTC
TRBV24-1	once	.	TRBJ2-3	CATSDFGRGPIETDTQYF	TGTGCCACCAGTGATTTCGGGCGGGGACCCATAGAAACAGATACGCAGTATTTT
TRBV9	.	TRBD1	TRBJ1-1	CASSVDLDRGHTEAFF	TGTGCCAGCAGCGTAGACCTCGACAGGGGTCACACTGAAGCTTTCTTT
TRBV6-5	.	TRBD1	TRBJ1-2	CASCLDRGSPGYTF	TGTGCCAGCTGCCTCGACAGGGGGTCCCCTGGCTACACCTTC
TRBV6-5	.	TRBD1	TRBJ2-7	CASSYDRGAYEQYF	TGTGCCAGCAGTTACGACAGGGGCGCCTACGAGCAGTACTTC
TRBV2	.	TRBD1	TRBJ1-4	CASSALRQGNEKLFF	TGTGCCAGCAGCGCGTTAAGACAGGGTAATGAAAAACTGTTTTTT
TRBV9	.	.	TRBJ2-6	CASSVGGTGANVLTF	TGTGCCAGCAGCGTAGGGGGTACCGGGGCCAACGTCCTGACTTTC
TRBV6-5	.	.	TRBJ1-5	CASSSVSRQPQHF	TGTGCCAGCAGTTCCGTGTCGAGGCAGCCCCAGCATTTT
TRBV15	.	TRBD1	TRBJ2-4	CATSRDNQGARGGVWYF	TGTGCCACCAGCAGAGATAATCAGGGGGCGCGAGGAGGGGTGTGGTACTTC
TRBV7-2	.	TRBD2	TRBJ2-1	CASSLAWFLAGGLEQFF	TGTGCCAGCAGCTTAGCGTGGTTTCTAGCGGGGGGTTTGGAGCAGTTCTTC
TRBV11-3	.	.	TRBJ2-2	CASSLAPGSSKSANTGELFF	TGTGCCAGCAGCTTAGCTCCGGGGTCGTCGAAAAGCGCGAACACCGGGGAGCTGTTTTTT
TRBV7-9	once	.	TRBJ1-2	CASSPGRGADGYTF	TGTGCCAGCAGCCCCGGGAGGGGCGCGGATGGCTACACCTTC
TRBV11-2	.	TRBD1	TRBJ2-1	CASSLDRQGGYNEQFF	TGTGCCAGCAGCCTAGATCGACAGGGGGGCTACAATGAGCAGTTCTTC
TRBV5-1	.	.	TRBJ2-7	CASSLEIWGSYEQYF	TGCGCCAGCAGCTTGGAAATATGGGGGTCCTACGAGCAGTACTTC
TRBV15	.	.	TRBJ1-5	CATSRDRGYREPQHF	TGTGCCACCAGCAGAGATCGGGGGTATCGGGAGCCCCAGCATTTT
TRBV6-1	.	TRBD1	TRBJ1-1	CASSRQGANTEAFF	TGTGCCAGCAGCCGACAGGGGGCGAACACTGAAGCTTTCTTT
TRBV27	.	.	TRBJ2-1	CASRKDSYNEQFF	TGTGCCAGCAGGAAGGACAGCTACAATGAGCAGTTCTTC
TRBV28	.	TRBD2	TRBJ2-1	CASRPWESGRDEQFF	TGTGCCAGTCGCCCATGGGAGAGCGGGAGGGATGAGCAGTTCTTC
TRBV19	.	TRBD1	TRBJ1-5	CASSIAHRGQPQHF	TGTGCCAGTAGTATAGCGCACAGGGGTCAGCCCCAGCATTTT